In this sample, the clone carrying this TCR beta chain turned up once. The antigen is not known. The CDR3 length is 13 residues. V trimming: 7 bases; J trimming: 8 bases; junction bases outside the gene matches: 5. The V gene's germline CDR1 is LNHDA and CDR2 SQIVND (reference sequence). The data were taken from a study of T cell responses to AZD1222 COVID-19 vaccine. Study-wide findings and caveats: Unmutated variant regions reportedly attract nearly half of all spike-specific TCRs.

The data were produced by immunoSEQ multiplex PCR, yet TCRdb's version contains in-frame clones alone and is incomplete. The profile shows 200,000 or so clones, almost 95% of them singletons. The gene calls are TRBV19 and TRBJ2-1, with 10 bases matching TRBD1. Source: peripheral blood, taken on day 0 of AZD1222 vaccination. The TCR comes from an adult in good health. The CDR3 loop is CASTPTGGYEQFF. The DNA for the CDR3 is TGTGCCAGTACTCCGACAGGGGGCTATGAGCAGTTCTTC.